The sample holds many counts of the clone carrying this TCR beta chain. A library made for alpha chains picked up this beta chain off target, so its size means little. The CDR3 covers 17 residues. Between the trimmed V and J ends, which lost 0 bases and 5 bases, there was a span of 18 bases. The germline V gene encodes CDR1 MNHEY and CDR2 SVGEGT. This record comes from a study of spatial heterogeneity in lung cancer. TCRdb recomputed calls from the 5' RACE reads with MiXCR, one row per CDR3 protein. The table includes approximately 7,100 distinct CDR3 sequences, 3% to 4.5% detected once. Time point indicated: sample taken at primary tumor resection. Tumor, nontumor lung or frozen PBMC supplied whole RNA that was sequenced unsorted. Some 72 TRACERx patients with early, untreated non-small cell lung cancer donated samples.

The V and J genes are TRBV6-2 or TRBV6-3 and TRBJ2-3; the D is unclear. This receptor was taken from a female donor with early-stage non-small cell lung cancer. The sample here was normal lung tissue next to the tumor, taken at surgery. CDR3 residues: CASSYSVGRLLRDTQYF. The CDR3 nucleotides read TGTGCCAGCAGTTACTCGGTGGGCAGGCTGTTGAGAGATACGCAGTATTTT.